This is a list of T cell receptor beta chains from one sample in a study of OX40 agonist ivuxolimab in advanced cancers. TCRdb's copy holds only in-frame clones and misses some; the assay was immunoSEQ multiplex PCR. This sample has roughly 91,000 clones, with roughly 95% found just once. Sequenced here: CD4+ or CD8+ T cells sorted from blood, sampled in a trial of the OX40 agonist ivuxolimab. These receptors all come from an adult with an advanced solid tumor such as melanoma, head and neck, liver or kidney cancer. The CDR3 runs from the conserved cysteine through the conserved F or W. Each record gives: J gene, V gene, clone size, D gene, CDR3 protein, CDR3 DNA. The D gene is left open where the match is weak. Part of the rows lack a size; the others show once, few, many or a class for expanded clones.

j_gene: TRBJ2-2; v_gene: TRBV7-9; abundance: .; d_gene: .; CDR3aa: CASSGGGAEGVLFF; CDR3nt: TGTGCCAGCAGCGGAGGGGGCGCCGAGGGTGTGCTGTTTTTT
j_gene: TRBJ1-2; v_gene: TRBV5-1; abundance: once; d_gene: .; CDR3aa: CASSPDGGTGYGYTF; CDR3nt: TGCGCCAGCAGCCCGGATGGGGGAACGGGCTATGGCTACACCTTC
j_gene: TRBJ2-7; v_gene: TRBV6-1; abundance: .; d_gene: TRBD1; CDR3aa: CASSEPTGGGGYEQYF; CDR3nt: TGTGCCAGCAGTGAACCGACAGGGGGCGGGGGATACGAGCAGTACTTC
j_gene: TRBJ1-1; v_gene: TRBV4-3; abundance: .; d_gene: TRBD1; CDR3aa: CASSQDRGRVAEAFF; CDR3nt: TGCGCCAGCAGCCAGGACAGGGGGCGGGTCGCTGAAGCTTTCTTT
j_gene: TRBJ2-1; v_gene: TRBV7-9; abundance: .; d_gene: .; CDR3aa: CASSPTAYNEQFF; CDR3nt: TGTGCCAGCAGCCCTACGGCCTACAATGAGCAGTTCTTC
j_gene: TRBJ1-4; v_gene: TRBV7-9; abundance: .; d_gene: .; CDR3aa: CASSPLLPEELFF; CDR3nt: TGTGCCAGCAGCCCTCTACTCCCTGAGGAACTGTTTTTT
j_gene: TRBJ2-3; v_gene: TRBV11-1; abundance: .; d_gene: .; CDR3aa: CASSQNAGSFTDTQYF; CDR3nt: TGTGCCAGCAGCCAAAATGCGGGTTCCTTCACAGATACGCAGTATTTT
j_gene: TRBJ2-3; v_gene: TRBV19; abundance: .; d_gene: .; CDR3aa: CASSGASASTDTQYF; CDR3nt: TGTGCCAGTAGTGGGGCTAGCGCCAGCACAGATACGCAGTATTTT
j_gene: TRBJ1-5; v_gene: TRBV7-9; abundance: .; d_gene: TRBD1; CDR3aa: CASSLSRGQGVPNQPQHF; CDR3nt: TGTGCCAGCAGCCTATCAAGGGGACAGGGGGTTCCTAATCAGCCCCAGCATTTT
j_gene: TRBJ1-1; v_gene: TRBV7-2; abundance: .; d_gene: .; CDR3aa: CASSLAPLREGTEAFF; CDR3nt: TGTGCCAGCAGCTTAGCCCCTTTAAGAGAGGGCACTGAAGCTTTCTTT
j_gene: TRBJ2-7; v_gene: TRBV28; abundance: once; d_gene: TRBD2; CDR3aa: CASTGLAGSYEQYF; CDR3nt: TGTGCCAGCACTGGACTAGCGGGGAGCTACGAGCAGTACTTC
j_gene: TRBJ2-2; v_gene: TRBV7-3; abundance: .; d_gene: .; CDR3aa: CASSLELSTGELFF; CDR3nt: TGTGCCAGCAGCTTAGAATTGTCCACCGGGGAGCTGTTTTTT
j_gene: TRBJ2-3; v_gene: TRBV7-6; abundance: .; d_gene: TRBD2; CDR3aa: CASSYLAGGSSDTQYF; CDR3nt: TGTGCCAGCAGCTATTTAGCGGGAGGATCCTCAGATACGCAGTATTTT
j_gene: TRBJ2-1; v_gene: TRBV7-3; abundance: .; d_gene: .; CDR3aa: CASSPYGFDNEQFF; CDR3nt: TGTGCCAGCAGCCCCTACGGATTCGACAATGAGCAGTTCTTC
j_gene: TRBJ1-5; v_gene: TRBV6-5; abundance: .; d_gene: .; CDR3aa: CASSYNAYQPQHF; CDR3nt: TGTGCCAGCAGTTACAACGCTTATCAGCCCCAGCATTTT
j_gene: TRBJ2-3; v_gene: TRBV27; abundance: .; d_gene: .; CDR3aa: CASSPHPSGPTDTQYF; CDR3nt: TGTGCCAGCAGCCCCCACCCTAGTGGGCCAACAGATACGCAGTATTTT
j_gene: TRBJ2-3; v_gene: TRBV7-9; abundance: .; d_gene: .; CDR3aa: CASSLGLTDTQYF; CDR3nt: TGTGCCAGCAGCTTAGGCCTCACAGATACGCAGTATTTT
j_gene: TRBJ1-5; v_gene: TRBV19; abundance: .; d_gene: TRBD1; CDR3aa: CASSIGGTGKHF; CDR3nt: TGTGCCAGTAGTATTGGTGGGACAGGGAAACATTTT
j_gene: TRBJ2-3; v_gene: TRBV7-9; abundance: .; d_gene: .; CDR3aa: CASSLVRPTDTQYF; CDR3nt: TGTGCCAGCAGCTTAGTTCGGCCCACAGATACGCAGTATTTT
j_gene: TRBJ2-7; v_gene: TRBV5-4; abundance: .; d_gene: TRBD2; CDR3aa: CASSLGLAGGTPYEQYF; CDR3nt: TGTGCCAGCAGCTTGGGGCTAGCGGGAGGAACACCCTACGAGCAGTACTTC
j_gene: TRBJ2-1; v_gene: TRBV7-6; abundance: .; d_gene: .; CDR3aa: CASSSFLGNEQFF; CDR3nt: TGTGCCAGCAGCTCGTTTTTGGGGAATGAGCAGTTCTTC
j_gene: TRBJ2-7; v_gene: TRBV27; abundance: .; d_gene: .; CDR3aa: CASSYGVTADYEQYF; CDR3nt: TGTGCCAGCAGCTATGGGGTGACAGCAGACTACGAGCAGTACTTC